What follows are 5 T cell receptor beta chains derived from one specimen sequenced in a study of blood T cell repertoires in COVID-19. The method was immunoSEQ multiplex PCR; TCRdb's version includes in-frame clones alone and lacks a portion of them. Of 95,000 to 150,000 clones listed, around 82% are singletons. Sequenced material: peripheral blood. The receptors originated from a human donor in a cohort sampled during active COVID-19.

This rearrangement joins TRBV10-1 to TRBJ2-3; 8 positions match TRBD2. The trim removed 4 bases at V and 5 bases at J, leaving 2 bases unmatched. CDR1 is WNHNN and CDR2 is SYGVQD in the germline V gene (reference sequence). This CDR3 spans 13 amino acids. CDR3 loop: CASSAGGIDTQYF. In nucleotides, the CDR3 is TGCGCCAGCAGTGCGGGGGGGATAGATACGCAGTATTTT.

This sequence joins TRBV5-1 and TRBJ2-3; 8 bases map to TRBD2. This CDR3 is built from 19 residues. V lost 4 bases and J lost 3; bases outside the gene matches: 19. Germline lookup yields CDR1 SGHRS and CDR2 YFSETQ. In nucleotides, the CDR3 is TGCGCCAGCAGCCTCACTAGCGGTGGGACCGGTCGAACGACAGATACGCAGTATTTT. Translation: CASSLTSGGTGRTTDTQYF.

This chain links TRBV27 with TRBJ1-6; D is undetermined. The CDR3 has 17 amino acids. The V and J ends lost 3 bases and 3 bases respectively, with 15 bases between them. Germline CDR1 MNHEY, CDR2 SMNVEV (reference sequence). CDR3 sequence (DNA): TGTGCCAGCAGTTTTCCATTTGCCGGGTACTATAATTCACCCCTCCACTTT. It yields the protein CASSFPFAGYYNSPLHF.

The chain employs TRBV19 and TRBJ2-7; 10 bases agree with TRBD1. The CDR3 contains 15 residues. With 3 bases clipped from V and 2 bases from J, the junction kept 4 bases outside the gene matches. The germline CDR1 and CDR2 sequences are LNHDA and SQIVND (reference sequence). CDR3: CASSIRQGAAYEQYF. CDR3 DNA sequence: TGTGCCAGTAGTATCCGACAGGGGGCAGCCTACGAGCAGTACTTC. Variable domain in full (rest from reference TRBV19 and TRBJ2-7): DGGITQSPKYLFRKEGQNVTLSCEQNLNHDAMYWYRQDPGQGLRLIYYSQIVNDFQKGDIAEGYSVSREKKESFPLTVTSAQKNPTAFYLCASSIRQGAAYEQYFGPGTRLTVT.

J is TRBJ2-2 and V is TRBV6-6, with D unresolved. V was shortened by 8 bases and J by 7 bases, with 5 bases between the two germline ends. The CDR3 is 10 residues long. Germline CDR1 reads MNHNY; CDR2 reads SVGAGI (reference sequence). The CDR3 is CASGLGELFF. The CDR3 coding sequence is TGTGCCAGCGGCCTCGGGGAGCTGTTTTTT.